The 30 T cell receptor beta chains below all came from one sample that was sequenced in a study of CD8+CD57+ T cells in acquired aplastic anemia. Genomic DNA, serving as template, underwent TCR beta VDJ and CDR3 profiling. TCRdb recomputed calls from the reads with MiXCR, one row per CDR3 protein. The table shows approximately 160,000 distinct CDR3 sequences, with approximately 44% occurring only once. Sequencing was done on patients that had shown CD8+CD57+ cell expansion by flow cytometry. The specimen was sorted CD4+, CD8+, or CD8+CD57+ T cells (not recorded which) from PBMCs. The origin of the receptors is a human donor with aplastic anemia.

A word on this clonotype: The germline gene is not matched at one end of the junction; a read error may be the cause. J is TRBJ2-7 and V is TRBV10-3; tentatively, D is TRBD1 or TRBD2 (5 bases each). Looked up from germline, CDR1 is ENHRY and CDR2 is SYGVKD. This CDR3 has 14 residues. The CDR3 nucleotides are TGTGCCGTCAGCTCCGGGACGGCATCCTACGAGCAGTACTTC. Translation: CAVSSGTASYEQYF.

In this sample, this clonotype turned up many times. CDR3 DNA: TGTGCCAGCAGCCTCGACGGCTACGAGCAGTACGTC. It codes for CASSLDGYEQYV. The J gene is TRBJ2-7, the V gene TRBV5-4; D gene uncertain. Trimming took 4 bases from V and 3 from J, leaving 8 bases between them. The CDR3 is 12 amino acids. CDR1 is SGHNT and CDR2 is YYREEE in the germline V gene (reference sequence).

The chain has TRBV7-9 and TRBJ1-1, with a possible D match to TRBD1 (5 bases). Germline V gene lookup returns CDR1 SEHNR and CDR2 FQNEAQ (reference sequence). The V end was cut by 4 bases, the J end by 5 bases, with 14 bases between. CDR3 length: 14 amino acids. CDR3 sequence: CASSSLHQGTEAFF. DNA of the CDR3: TGTGCCAGCAGCTCCTTACATCAGGGTACTGAAGCTTTCTTT.

In this sample, this clonotype turned up many times. The DNA for the CDR3 is TGCAGTGCTAGTCGTGGCCTGAACACTGAAGCTTTCTTT. This sequence encodes CSASRGLNTEAFF. The rearrangement joins TRBV20-1 to TRBJ1-1; no clear D gene. V lost 3 bases and J lost 0, with 8 bases in between. CDR3 length equals 13 residues. The germline V gene has CDR1 DFQATT and CDR2 SNEGSKA (reference sequence).

This clonotype has ten or more counts. V is TRBV4-2 and J is TRBJ2-7; the D gene is possibly TRBD1 (5 bases). This CDR3 has 13 amino acids. CDR1 LGHNA and CDR2 YNFKEQ come from the germline V gene. With 3 bases removed from V and 5 bases from J, the gap between germline ends came to 11 bases. The CDR3 nucleotides read TGTGCCAGCAGCCACCAGGGTGACGACGAGCAGTACTTC. Amino acids: CASSHQGDDEQYF.

This clonotype has just a few counts. J is TRBJ2-5 and V is TRBV30, with TRBD2 as a possible D gene (5 bases). Between the trimmed V and J ends, which lost 5 bases and 2 bases, there was a span of 18 bases. This CDR3 comprises 15 residues. From germline, CDR1 is GTSNPN and CDR2 SVGIG (reference sequence). In DNA, the CDR3 is TGTGCCTGGTCAAAAAGCCTAGCAATGCAAGAGACCCAGTACTTC. It codes for CAWSKSLAMQETQYF. Drawing the rest from reference TRBV30 and TRBJ2-5, the complete variable domain is SQTIHQWPATLVQPVGSPLSLECTVEGTSNPNLYWYRQAAGRGLQLLFYSVGIGQISSEVPQNLSASRPQDRQFILSSKKLLLSDSGFYLCAWSKSLAMQETQYFGPGTRLLVL.

This clonotype occurred many times. The chain links TRBV4-3 to TRBJ1-2; a possible D gene is TRBD1 (6 bases). Trimming removed 3 bases from V and 5 bases from J, with 19 bases in between. The CDR3 is made up of 16 amino acids. From germline, CDR1 is LGHNA and CDR2 YSLEER. In DNA form, the CDR3 reads TGCGCCAGCAGCCACGACGTAGGGCCTAGGGGGTATGGCTACACCTTC. Protein: CASSHDVGPRGYGYTF.

The chain joins TRBV5-1 to TRBJ2-3, with 10 nucleotides matching TRBD1. The CDR3 extends over 15 amino acids. Germline CDR1 reads SGHRS; CDR2 reads YFSETQ. V lost 4 bases and J lost 4; bases outside the gene matches: 6. CDR3 loop: CASSTGQGTADTQYF. In DNA, the CDR3 is TGCGCCAGCAGCACGGGACAGGGGACGGCAGATACGCAGTATTTT. Combining the CDR3 with reference TRBV5-1 and TRBJ2-3 gives the whole variable domain KAGVTQTPRYLIKTRGQQVTLSCSPISGHRSVSWYQQTPGQGLQFLFEYFSETQRNKGNFPGRFSGRQFSNSRSEMNVSTLELGDSALYLCASSTGQGTADTQYFGPGTRLTVL.

V gene TRBV2 combines with J gene TRBJ2-3; maybe TRBD1 (6 bases). Germline V CDR1 and CDR2: SNHLY, FYNNEI. V shed 4 bases and J shed 3 bases, with 8 bases lying between them. The CDR3 runs 13 residues. The CDR3 sequence is CASSGQGTDTQYF. DNA for the CDR3: TGTGCCAGCAGTGGGCAGGGGACAGATACGCAGTATTTT.

This clonotype was picked up many times. V is TRBV19 and J is TRBJ2-7, with 7 positions matching TRBD1. V gave up 3 bases and J gave up 4 bases; unmatched junction bases: 12. CDR3 length: 16 residues. Germline CDR1 LNHDA, CDR2 SQIVND (reference sequence). CDR3 sequence: CASSIIRAGGSYEQYF. CDR3 bases: TGTGCCAGTAGTATCATCCGCGCAGGGGGTAGTTACGAGCAGTACTTC. The complete variable domain, with remaining parts taken from reference TRBV19 and TRBJ2-7, reads DGGITQSPKYLFRKEGQNVTLSCEQNLNHDAMYWYRQDPGQGLRLIYYSQIVNDFQKGDIAEGYSVSREKKESFPLTVTSAQKNPTAFYLCASSIIRAGGSYEQYFGPGTRLTVT.

CDR3 loop: CASSQRTVGNTIYF. The CDR3 region has the DNA TGCGCCAGCAGCCAAAGGACGGTTGGAAACACCATATATTTT. The chain has TRBV4-3 and TRBJ1-3; D ambiguous. Germline CDR1 and CDR2: LGHNA and YSLEER. This CDR3 comprises 14 residues. Trimming took 2 bases from V and 3 from J, leaving 8 bases between them.

This clonotype was seen at least ten times. This chain uses TRBV12-3 or TRBV12-4 with TRBJ2-7; D remains unclear. The CDR3 totals 12 residues. Trimming removed 3 bases at V and 6 bases at J, with 9 bases between. The DNA of the CDR3 is TGTGCCAGCAGTTTGGGTCCCCCCGAGCAGTACTTC. Amino acids: CASSLGPPEQYF.

The chain employs TRBV29-1 and TRBJ1-2; 9 bases agree with TRBD1. This CDR3 has 19 amino acids. Trimming took 4 bases from V and 9 from J; bases not matched to a gene: 27. Germline-derived CDR1 and CDR2 are SQVTM and ANQGSEA. The CDR3 spells CSVGDRETSSSSYGSSYTF. The CDR3 DNA sequence: TGCAGCGTTGGGGACAGGGAAACTTCTTCTTCTTCTTATGGAAGTAGCTACACCTTC.

V is TRBV11-2 and J is TRBJ2-1; 9 bases agree with TRBD2. The CDR3 has 16 residues. Looked up from germline, CDR1 is SGHAT and CDR2 is FQNNGV. The V segment lost 5 bases and the J segment 6 bases; nucleotides outside the gene matches: 11. The CDR3 is CASSRGGGHLSNEQFF. The CDR3 nucleotides read TGTGCCAGCAGCCGCGGGGGGGGGCACCTCAGCAATGAGCAGTTCTTC.

J is TRBJ1-1 and V is TRBV19; D is ambiguous. V was trimmed by 11 bases and J by 1 base, leaving 8 bases between them. The CDR3 extends over 11 amino acids. In germline, CDR1 is LNHDA, CDR2 SQIVND (reference sequence). The CDR3 DNA is TGTGCCCCGGTGACGAACACTGAAGCTTTCTTT. It yields the protein CAPVTNTEAFF.

This clonotype was observed at least ten times. The chain carries TRBV5-8 and TRBJ1-1, with unresolved D. Germline V gives CDR1 SGHTS, CDR2 YDEGEE. CDR3 length: 15 residues. V lost 4 bases and J lost 6, with 19 bases in between. The CDR3 protein is CASSPRERIFSEAFF. CDR3 nucleotide sequence: TGTGCCAGCAGCCCTAGGGAGCGGATCTTCTCTGAAGCTTTCTTT.

The rearrangement uses TRBV10-3 and TRBJ2-7; D unclear. Looked up from germline, CDR1 is ENHRY and CDR2 is SYGVKD. Trimming left V 3 bases short and J 5 bases short, with 5 bases between. The CDR3 is 11 amino acids. The CDR3 reads CAISENNEQYF. DNA of the CDR3: TGTGCCATCAGTGAAAACAACGAGCAGTACTTC.

This clonotype was seen ten or more times. The chain recombines TRBV4-1 with TRBJ1-1; D may be TRBD1 (5 bases). V was pared by 3 bases and J by 10 bases, with 12 bases between. Germline values: CDR1 MGHRA, CDR2 YSYEKL. The CDR3 runs 12 residues. In nucleotides, the CDR3 is TGCGCCAGCAGCCATCCCGGGGGGAGAGCTTTCTTT. Its protein product is CASSHPGGRAFF.

CDR3 loop: CASSQDFGQRGGSGYTF. The CDR3 bases are TGCGCCAGCAGCCAAGATTTTGGCCAGAGGGGGGGCAGCGGCTACACCTTC. The rearrangement joins TRBV4-3 to TRBJ1-2; a possible D gene is TRBD1 (6 bases). CDR3 size: 17 residues. V shed 0 bases and J shed 8 bases, with 22 bases lying between them. The germline gives CDR1 LGHNA, CDR2 YSLEER.

This clonotype was recorded a few times. A much larger clonotype is one base distant, so this may be a read error. V usage is TRBV5-6 and J usage is TRBJ1-4, with D unclear. Germline V gene lookup returns CDR1 SGHDT and CDR2 YYEEEE. Between the trimmed V and J ends, which lost 1 base and 7 bases, there was a span of 14 bases. This CDR3 comprises 15 residues. This CDR3 reads CASSLISTRSEKLFF. The CDR3 DNA reads TGTGCCAGCAGCTTGATATCCACCAGAAGTGAAAAACTGTTTTTT.

This chain joins TRBV9 and TRBJ2-5; 10 bases map to TRBD2. Germline V gene data show CDR1 as SGDLS and CDR2 as YYNGEE. Losses at the gene ends were 0 bases for V and 2 bases for J; bases not matched to a gene: 7. This CDR3 contains 17 residues. The DNA of the CDR3 is TGTGCCAGCAGCGTAGCTACATTGACTAGCGGGCAAGAGACCCAGTACTTC. Its protein product is CASSVATLTSGQETQYF.

This clonotype was observed once. The chain uses TRBV5-1 and TRBJ1-5; TRBD1 is a possible D gene (6 bases). With 2 bases removed from V and 2 bases from J, the gap between germline ends came to 11 bases. In germline, CDR1 is SGHRS, CDR2 YFSETQ. This CDR3 has 15 residues. DNA of the CDR3: TGCGCCAGCAGCTTACAGGGTGGGGGCAATCAGCCCCAGCATTTT. Protein sequence: CASSLQGGGNQPQHF.

This clonotype was detected many times. The rearrangement uses TRBV11-2 and TRBJ2-3, with D perhaps matching TRBD1 or TRBD2 (5 bases each). The CDR3 runs 15 residues. V was pared by 0 bases and J by 2 bases, with 9 bases between. Germline V gene lookup returns CDR1 SGHAT and CDR2 FQNNGV. The DNA for the CDR3 is TGTGCCAGCAGCTTAGAGGGACGGCCCACAGATACGCAGTATTTT. Its protein is CASSLEGRPTDTQYF.

J is TRBJ2-1 and V is TRBV10-3; maybe TRBD2 (6 bases). This CDR3 has 15 amino acids. The germline V and J ends were trimmed by 5 bases and 3 bases, with 14 bases remaining between them. Germline CDR1 is ENHRY and CDR2 is SYGVKD. CDR3: CAISPDGGGYNEQFF. The DNA for the CDR3 is TGTGCCATCAGTCCTGACGGGGGAGGCTACAATGAGCAGTTCTTC.

At least ten counts were recorded for this clonotype. The chain joins TRBV6-2 or TRBV6-3 to TRBJ2-5; D unclear. The V gene lost 4 bases and the J gene lost 2 bases, with 8 bases spanning the gap. Looked up from germline, CDR1 is MNHEY and CDR2 is SVGEGT. This CDR3 comprises 13 residues. CDR3 sequence: CASSFLPQETQYF. DNA for the CDR3: TGTGCCAGCAGTTTCTTGCCTCAAGAGACCCAGTACTTC.

This clonotype was recorded at least ten times. This chain connects TRBV6-1 to TRBJ2-5; a weak D match, TRBD2 (7 bases). This CDR3 comprises 13 residues. Trimming left V 6 bases short and J 4 bases short, with 12 bases between. The germline V gene has CDR1 MNHNS and CDR2 SASEGT. In nucleotides, the CDR3 is TGTGCCAGCAGGGGGGGGGGCCGAGAGACCCAGTACTTC. Translated, it gives CASRGGGRETQYF.

Comments on this clonotype: Compared with germline, one end of the junction differs, possibly owing to a read error. V is TRBV5-4 and J is TRBJ2-1; D may be TRBD1 or TRBD2 (6 bases each). CDR1 is SGHNT, CDR2 YYREEE, per germline (reference sequence). CDR3 size: 15 residues. The CDR3, as DNA: TGTGCCAGCAGCTTGCCCGGGGGCGCACCCAATAAGCAGTTCTTC. It encodes CASSLPGGAPNKQFF.

This clonotype was recorded at least ten times. The J gene is TRBJ2-3, the V gene TRBV5-5, with D uncertain. The CDR3 sequence is 13 residues long. With 1 base removed from V and 1 base from J, the gap between germline ends came to 4 bases. In germline, CDR1 is SGHKS, CDR2 YYEKEE (reference sequence). This CDR3 reads CASSLTRTDTQYF. The CDR3 DNA reads as TGTGCCAGCAGCTTGACTCGCACAGATACGCAGTATTTT.

Concerning this clonotype itself: Here the CDR3 omits its conserved ending phenylalanine or tryptophan, so a read error is the likely source. This chain joins TRBV29-1 and TRBJ2-3; TRBD2 is a possible D gene (7 bases). V was cut by 6 bases and J by 1 base, with 20 bases left in between. The CDR3 covers 16 residues. Germline CDR1 SQVTM, CDR2 ANQGSEA. CDR3 DNA sequence: TGCAGCGTAGGGGGGGGGGCAAGCATCCGCACAGATACGCAGTATTCT. This codes for CSVGGGASIRTDTQYS.

This clonotype occurred many times. V is TRBV4-1 and J is TRBJ1-2; 10 nucleotides line up with TRBD1. From germline, CDR1 is MGHRA and CDR2 YSYEKL. There are 14 residues in the CDR3. J was trimmed by 7 bases and V by 5 bases; bases with no gene match: 7. The CDR3 DNA reads as TGCGCCAGCAGCGCGGGACAGGGGTGGGTTGGCTACACCTTC. The encoded protein is CASSAGQGWVGYTF.